This T cell receptor (beta chain) was profiled in a study of cytomegalovirus exposure and HLA in healthy donors. Sequencing used immunoSEQ multiplex PCR; TCRdb keeps in-frame clones, though not all of them. Of some 170,000 clones in the sample, about 82% were seen once. About this clone itself: Its cognate antigen is unknown.

Findings of the study overall: Reports showed the classifier diagnosing cytomegalovirus status with high specificity and sensitivity.

Per germline, CDR1 LGHNT and CDR2 FRNRAP. The CDR3 runs 14 residues. The V segment lost 7 bases and the J segment 4 bases; nucleotides outside the gene matches: 7. The TCR comes from a young man in good health and CMV-seropositive. The chain recombines TRBV12-5 with TRBJ2-3; 8 bases match TRBD2. The sequenced sample consisted of PBMCs. CDR3 sequence (DNA): TGTGCTAGTGAATCCGGGGGGGCCCCAGATACGCAGTATTTT. Protein: CASESGGAPDTQYF. The full variable domain, rest sourced from reference TRBV12-5 and TRBJ2-3, is DARVTQTPRHKVTEMGQEVTMRCQPILGHNTVFWYRQTMMQGLELLAYFRNRAPLDDSGMPKDRFSAEMPDATLATLKIQPSEPRDSAVYFCASESGGAPDTQYFGPGTRLTVL.